The 6 T cell receptor beta chains below all came from one sample that was sequenced in a study of T cell changes during pregnancy in multiple sclerosis. The repertoire was sequenced with immunoSEQ multiplex PCR; TCRdb's copy has only in-frame clones and lacks some. Altogether some 35,000 clones are present, roughly nine tenths being singletons, with the ten largest covering 0.75% to 0.95%. The source material was CD4+ T cells from peripheral blood mononuclear cells, sampled after pregnancy. These receptor sequences come from a female donor in good health, enrolled as a control in a pregnancy study.

The chain employs TRBV11-2 and TRBJ2-7; the D gene is possibly TRBD2 (6 bases). Germline loops: CDR1 SGHAT, CDR2 FQNNGV. The CDR3 totals 14 residues. Trimming left V 2 bases short and J 3 bases short, with 11 bases between. The CDR3 bases are TGTGCCAGCAGCTTACCCGGGGGAGTCTACGAGCAGTACTTC. Protein product: CASSLPGGVYEQYF.

This rearrangement joins TRBV19 to TRBJ2-1; 8 bases map to TRBD2. Germline CDR1 is LNHDA and CDR2 is SQIVND (reference sequence). The CDR3 is 14 amino acids. Germline trimming cut 2 bases from V and 6 bases from J; bases unmatched to any gene: 3. CDR3 residues: CASSITGGPNEQFF. In DNA, the CDR3 is TGTGCCAGTAGTATAACGGGGGGGCCCAATGAGCAGTTCTTC.

This chain joins TRBV6-6 and TRBJ1-1; D is perhaps TRBD1 (5 bases). The CDR3 contains 16 residues. Germline values: CDR1 MNHNY, CDR2 SVGAGI (reference sequence). Between the trimmed V and J ends, which lost 0 bases and 5 bases, there was a span of 16 bases. The CDR3 DNA reads TGTGCCAGCAGTTACTCGGGTTCCGGGGGAGGGACTGAAGCTTTCTTT. Protein product: CASSYSGSGGGTEAFF.

The rearrangement links TRBV7-2 to TRBJ2-3; D is undetermined. The germline CDR1 and CDR2 sequences are SGHTA and FQGNSA. V was pared by 1 base and J by 6 bases, with 17 bases between. This CDR3 has 16 residues. CDR3 sequence: CASSLVRLVGMDTQYF. The CDR3 DNA follows: TGTGCCAGCAGCTTAGTCCGGCTAGTAGGCATGGATACGCAGTATTTT.

The DNA of the CDR3 is TGTGCCAGCAGTCAGGGATTGCCCGTCCTTTATGGCTACACCTTC. Translated, it gives CASSQGLPVLYGYTF. The genes are TRBV6-1 and TRBJ1-2; D perhaps matches TRBD1 (5 bases). CDR1 MNHNS and CDR2 SASEGT come from the germline V gene. This CDR3 comprises 15 residues. The ends were cut back, 5 bases at V and 5 bases at J, with 18 bases in the middle.

This clone came up a few times. The chain employs TRBV14 and TRBJ2-7, with TRBD1 matching 11 bases. Germline trimming cut 3 bases from V and 4 bases from J; bases unmatched to any gene: 5. The germline V gene encodes CDR1 SGHDN and CDR2 FVKESK. The CDR3 runs 15 residues. CDR3 sequence: CASSHMDRGQYEQYF. For the CDR3, the DNA is TGTGCCAGCAGCCACATGGACAGGGGGCAGTACGAGCAGTACTTC.